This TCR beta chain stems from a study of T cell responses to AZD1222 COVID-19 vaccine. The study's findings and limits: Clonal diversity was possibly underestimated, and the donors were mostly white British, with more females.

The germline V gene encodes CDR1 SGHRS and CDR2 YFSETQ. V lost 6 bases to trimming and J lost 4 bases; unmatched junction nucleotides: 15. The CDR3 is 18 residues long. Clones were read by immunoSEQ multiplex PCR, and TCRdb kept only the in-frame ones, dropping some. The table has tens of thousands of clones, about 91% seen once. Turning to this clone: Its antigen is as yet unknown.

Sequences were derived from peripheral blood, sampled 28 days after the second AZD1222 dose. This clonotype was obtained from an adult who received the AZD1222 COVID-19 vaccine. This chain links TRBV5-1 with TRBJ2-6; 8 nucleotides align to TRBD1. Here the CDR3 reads CASTLSGQGASGANVLTF. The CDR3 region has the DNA TGCGCCAGCACCCTATCCGGACAGGGAGCGTCAGGGGCCAACGTCCTGACTTTC.